Below are 3 T cell receptor beta chains sequenced from a single sample in a study of blood T cell repertoires in COVID-19. The data were produced by immunoSEQ multiplex PCR, yet TCRdb's version contains in-frame clones alone and is incomplete. The sample lists about 280,000 clones; 90% were seen once. Sequencing input: PBMCs or T cells enriched from blood (not recorded which). The origin of the receptors is a woman younger than 30 with acute COVID-19.

CDR3 bases: TGTGCCAGCAGCCCCGGACTAGCGGGGGCCACAGATACGCAGTATTTT. Protein sequence: CASSPGLAGATDTQYF. The rearrangement uses TRBV7-9 and TRBJ2-3; 13 positions match TRBD2. From germline, CDR1 is SEHNR and CDR2 FQNEAQ (reference sequence). The CDR3 has 16 residues. Trimming took 5 bases from V and 2 from J; bases not matched to a gene: 4.

This chain's CDR3 is CASSQDRERDQPQHF. The CDR3 region has the DNA TGTGCCAGCAGCCAAGACAGGGAGCGGGATCAGCCCCAGCATTTT. The chain combines TRBV4-2 with TRBJ1-5; a weak D match, TRBD1 (5 bases). The V end was cut by 0 bases, the J end by 5 bases, with 11 bases between. CDR1 and CDR2 (germline): LGHNA, YNFKEQ. The CDR3 runs to 15 residues.

V is TRBV6-4 and J is TRBJ2-6; 9 bases are shared with TRBD2. V gave up 3 bases and J gave up 2 bases; unmatched junction bases: 2. From germline, CDR1 is MRHNA and CDR2 SNTAGT. This CDR3 comprises 16 residues. For the CDR3, the DNA is TGTGCCAGCAGTGAGTCTAGCGGGACTGGGGCCAACGTCCTGACTTTC. Its translation: CASSESSGTGANVLTF.